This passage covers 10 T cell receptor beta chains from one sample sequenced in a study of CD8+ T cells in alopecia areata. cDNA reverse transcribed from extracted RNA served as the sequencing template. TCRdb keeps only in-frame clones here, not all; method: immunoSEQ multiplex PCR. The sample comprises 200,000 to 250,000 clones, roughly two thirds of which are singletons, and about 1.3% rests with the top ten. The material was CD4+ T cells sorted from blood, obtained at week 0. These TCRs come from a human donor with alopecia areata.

CDR3 coding DNA: TGTGCCAGCAGCTCGCTAACTGAAGCTTTCTTT. Amino acids: CASSSLTEAFF. V gene TRBV7-2 combines with J gene TRBJ1-1; D not resolved. The CDR3 sequence is 11 residues long. CDR1 is SGHTA and CDR2 is FQGNSA in the germline V gene. Trimming stripped 4 bases from V and 5 bases from J, with 5 bases between.

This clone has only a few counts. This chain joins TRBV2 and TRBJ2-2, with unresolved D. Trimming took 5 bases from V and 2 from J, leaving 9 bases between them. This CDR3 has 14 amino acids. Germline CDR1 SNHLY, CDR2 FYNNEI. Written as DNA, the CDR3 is TGTGCCAGCAGTAACAAGAGAAACACCGGGGAGCTGTTTTTT. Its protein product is CASSNKRNTGELFF.

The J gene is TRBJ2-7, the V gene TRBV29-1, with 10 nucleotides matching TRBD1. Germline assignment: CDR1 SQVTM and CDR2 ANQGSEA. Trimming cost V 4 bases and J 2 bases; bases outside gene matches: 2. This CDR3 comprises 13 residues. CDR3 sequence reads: CSVVGQGAYEQYF. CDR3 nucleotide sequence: TGCAGCGTTGTCGGACAGGGGGCCTACGAGCAGTACTTC.

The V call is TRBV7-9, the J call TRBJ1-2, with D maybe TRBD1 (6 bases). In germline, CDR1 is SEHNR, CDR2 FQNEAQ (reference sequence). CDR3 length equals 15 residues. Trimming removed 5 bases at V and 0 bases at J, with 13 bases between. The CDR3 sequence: CASSQGRGSNYGYTF. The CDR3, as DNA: TGTGCCAGCAGCCAGGGCAGGGGATCTAACTATGGCTACACCTTC.

The CDR3 here is CSVKPGLAGYNEQFF. DNA for the CDR3: TGCAGCGTTAAGCCGGGACTAGCGGGGTATAATGAGCAGTTCTTC. J is TRBJ2-1 and V is TRBV29-1; TRBD2 aligns across 13 bases. The CDR3 length is 15 residues. After removal of 5 bases from V and 7 bases from J, the junction contained 8 bases not matched to a gene. The germline V gene encodes CDR1 SQVTM and CDR2 ANQGSEA.

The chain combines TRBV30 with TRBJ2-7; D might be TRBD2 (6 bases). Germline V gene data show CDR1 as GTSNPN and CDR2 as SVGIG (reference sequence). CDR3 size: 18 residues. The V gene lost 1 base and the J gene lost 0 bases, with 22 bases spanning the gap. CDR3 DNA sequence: TGTGCCTGGAGTGGGAGGGGTGGAAAGAGCGCTTACTCCTACGAGCAGTACTTC. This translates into CAWSGRGGKSAYSYEQYF.

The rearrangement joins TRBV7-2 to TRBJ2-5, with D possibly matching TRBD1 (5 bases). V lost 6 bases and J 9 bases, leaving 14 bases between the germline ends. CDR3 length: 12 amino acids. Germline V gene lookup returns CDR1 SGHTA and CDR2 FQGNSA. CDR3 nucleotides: TGTGCCAGCAGTCCGCCAGGGTCGGCCCAGTACTTC. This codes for CASSPPGSAQYF.

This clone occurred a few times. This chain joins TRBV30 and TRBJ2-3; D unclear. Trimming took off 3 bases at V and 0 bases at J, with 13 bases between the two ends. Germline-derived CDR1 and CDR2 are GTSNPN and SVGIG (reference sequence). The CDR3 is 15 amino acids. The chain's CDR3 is CAWSSISPSTDTQYF. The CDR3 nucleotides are TGTGCCTGGAGCAGCATCTCGCCTAGCACAGATACGCAGTATTTT.

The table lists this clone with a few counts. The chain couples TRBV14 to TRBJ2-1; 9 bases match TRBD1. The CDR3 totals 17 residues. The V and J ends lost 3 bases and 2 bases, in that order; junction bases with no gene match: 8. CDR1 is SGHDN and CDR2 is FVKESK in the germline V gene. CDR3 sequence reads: CASSHFPGQGAYNEQFF. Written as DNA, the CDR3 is TGTGCCAGCAGCCATTTCCCGGGACAGGGAGCCTACAATGAGCAGTTCTTC.

CDR3 sequence reads: CSVGNREGTGELFF. For the CDR3, the DNA is TGCAGCGTTGGGAACAGGGAAGGAACCGGGGAGCTGTTTTTT. V is TRBV29-1 and J is TRBJ2-2; a possible D gene is TRBD1 (6 bases). The CDR3 spans 14 residues. The V gene lost 4 bases and the J gene lost 5 bases, with 14 bases spanning the gap. Germline values: CDR1 SQVTM, CDR2 ANQGSEA.